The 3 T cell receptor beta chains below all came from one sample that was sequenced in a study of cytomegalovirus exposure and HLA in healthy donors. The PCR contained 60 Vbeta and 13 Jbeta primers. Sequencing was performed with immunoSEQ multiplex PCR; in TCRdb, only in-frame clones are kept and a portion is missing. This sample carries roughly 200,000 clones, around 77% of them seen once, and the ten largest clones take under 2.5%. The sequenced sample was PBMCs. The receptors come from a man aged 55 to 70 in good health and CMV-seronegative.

The CDR3 DNA follows: TGCGCCAGCACGGGACTCTTCAACACTGAAGCTTTCTTT. Its translation: CASTGLFNTEAFF. This chain links TRBV5-1 with TRBJ1-1; a possible D gene is TRBD1 (5 bases). The CDR3 is 13 residues long. The ends were cut back, 6 bases at V and 2 bases at J, with 11 bases in the middle. Germline V gives CDR1 SGHRS, CDR2 YFSETQ.

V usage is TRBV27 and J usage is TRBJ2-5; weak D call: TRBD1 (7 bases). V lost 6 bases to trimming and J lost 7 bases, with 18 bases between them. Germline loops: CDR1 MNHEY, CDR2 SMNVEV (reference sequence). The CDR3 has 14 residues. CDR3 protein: CASRVTGQGGTQYF. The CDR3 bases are TGTGCCAGCAGAGTAACAGGGCAGGGGGGGACCCAGTACTTC.

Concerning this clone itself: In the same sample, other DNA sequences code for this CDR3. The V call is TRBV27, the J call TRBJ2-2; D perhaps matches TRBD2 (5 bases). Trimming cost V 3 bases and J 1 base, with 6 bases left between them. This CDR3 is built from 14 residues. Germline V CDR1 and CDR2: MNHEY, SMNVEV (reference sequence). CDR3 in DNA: TGTGCCAGCAGTTTGGCGGGGAACACCGGGGAGCTGTTTTTT. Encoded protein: CASSLAGNTGELFF.